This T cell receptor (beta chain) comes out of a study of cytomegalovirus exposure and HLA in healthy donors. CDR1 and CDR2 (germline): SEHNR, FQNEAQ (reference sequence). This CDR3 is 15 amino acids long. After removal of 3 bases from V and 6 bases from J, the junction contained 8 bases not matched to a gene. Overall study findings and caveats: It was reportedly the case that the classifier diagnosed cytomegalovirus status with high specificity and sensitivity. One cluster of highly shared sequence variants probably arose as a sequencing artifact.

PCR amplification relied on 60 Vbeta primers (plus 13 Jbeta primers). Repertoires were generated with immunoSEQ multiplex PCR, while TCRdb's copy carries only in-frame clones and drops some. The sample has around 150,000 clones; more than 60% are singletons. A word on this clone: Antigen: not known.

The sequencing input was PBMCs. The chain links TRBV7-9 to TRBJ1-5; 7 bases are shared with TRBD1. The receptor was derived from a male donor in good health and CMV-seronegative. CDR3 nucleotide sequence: TGTGCCAGCAGCTTGGGGGACAGTACAGCTCAGCCCCAGCATTTT. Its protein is CASSLGDSTAQPQHF.